This entry features one T cell receptor beta chain sequence. No antigen is known for it. These data come from a study of T cell responses to AZD1222 COVID-19 vaccine. Study context: Pooling was applied to second doses at about 4 or about 12 weeks.

Assay used: immunoSEQ multiplex PCR; TCRdb lists only in-frame clones, some missing. The table includes around 150,000 clones, more than 85% detected once. Study results and caveats: Donors were largely white British and mainly female; clonal diversity was possibly underestimated. Baseline antibody screening turned up just five to seven seropositive AZD1222 recipients. Researchers report vaccine-associated CD4 TCRs spanning spike, with dominance at 160-218 and 743-854.

From germline, CDR1 is MGHDK and CDR2 SYGVNS. V was pared by 6 bases and J by 6 bases, with 9 bases between. The CDR3 is 13 amino acids. This sequence joins TRBV25-1 and TRBJ1-6; D unclear. The receptor was derived from an adult in good health. The sample in question was peripheral blood, obtained on day 0 of AZD1222 vaccination. DNA for the CDR3: TGTGCCAGCAGGAAGGTGCCTAATTCACCCCTCCACTTT. The encoded protein is CASRKVPNSPLHF.